Each of the 29 T cell receptor beta chains below was sequenced from the same sample in a study of patients and donors after allogeneic stem cell transplantation. MiXCR, run by TCRdb on the RT-PCR reads, gives a single entry per CDR3 protein. This sample has about 960,000 distinct CDR3 sequences, with around 17% found just once. Sequencing was performed on blood, either unsorted or a sorted T cell fraction (not recorded which). Source of these receptors: a human donor who was either an allogeneic HSCT recipient or a stem cell or donor lymphocyte infusion donor (not recorded which). It is not recorded whose cells these are; they may come from a transplant donor.

The J gene is TRBJ2-7, the V gene TRBV9; D possibly corresponds to TRBD2 (5 bases). This CDR3 comprises 14 residues. V was cut by 4 bases and J by 4 bases, with 15 bases left in between. Looked up from germline, CDR1 is SGDLS and CDR2 is YYNGEE. CDR3 region: CASSFGLARYEQYF. The CDR3 DNA follows: TGTGCCAGCAGCTTCGGGCTAGCTAGGTACGAGCAGTACTTC. The full variable domain, completed using reference TRBV9 and TRBJ2-7, is DSGVTQTPKHLITATGQRVTLRCSPRSGDLSVYWYQQSLDQGLQFLIQYYNGEERAKGNILERFSAQQFPDLHSELNLSSLELGDSALYFCASSFGLARYEQYFGPGTRLTVT.

This clonotype was observed at least ten times. V is TRBV20-1 and J is TRBJ2-5; D is uncertain. The CDR3 length is 10 residues. The germline gives CDR1 DFQATT, CDR2 SNEGSKA (reference sequence). Trimming pared 1 base from V and 5 bases from J, leaving 2 bases between. The CDR3: CSARVETQYF. The CDR3 DNA reads TGCAGTGCTAGAGTTGAGACCCAGTACTTC.

This clonotype was recorded a few times. The rearrangement joins TRBV18 to TRBJ2-1; 7 bases map to TRBD1. The CDR3 contains 14 residues. The V segment lost 1 base and the J segment 9 bases; nucleotides outside the gene matches: 6. CDR1 KGHSH and CDR2 LQKENI come from the germline V gene. The DNA for the CDR3 is TGTGCCAGCTCACCACTTGACAGGGTAGGTGAGCAGTTCTTC. Translating gives CASSPLDRVGEQFF.

This rearrangement joins TRBV7-3 to TRBJ2-5, with D perhaps matching TRBD2 (7 bases). This CDR3 has 16 residues. Per the germline V gene, CDR1 is SGHTA and CDR2 is FQGTGA. V was cut by 2 bases and J by 2 bases, with 15 bases left in between. In nucleotides, the CDR3 is TGTGCCAGCAGCTTAGGGGGGGGCCATTCACAAGAGACCCAGTACTTC. It specifies CASSLGGGHSQETQYF.

This clonotype was detected many times. V and J are TRBV12-3 or TRBV12-4 and TRBJ2-7; D not resolved. The CDR3 totals 13 residues. The V end lost 1 base, the J end lost 3 bases, and 7 bases lay between the germline ends. The CDR3 loop is CASSLGQFYEQYF. CDR3 DNA sequence: TGTGCCAGCAGTTTAGGGCAGTTCTACGAGCAGTACTTC.

The chain joins TRBV7-2 to TRBJ2-7; 8 bases line up with TRBD2. CDR1 and CDR2 (germline): SGHTA, FQGNSA. This CDR3 is 14 amino acids long. Trimming at V came to 5 bases and at J to 9 bases, leaving 12 bases not matched to a gene. As DNA, the CDR3 is TGTGCCAGCAGCGCTCCCGGACTAGCCCACGGGCAGTACTTC. The encoded protein is CASSAPGLAHGQYF.

The rearrangement uses TRBV29-1 and TRBJ2-3, with D tentatively TRBD1 or TRBD2 (5 bases each). CDR1 and CDR2 (germline): SQVTM, ANQGSEA. V gave up 6 bases and J gave up 1 base, with 11 bases separating them. The CDR3 is made up of 13 amino acids. The CDR3 here is CSVLGRRTDTQYF. The CDR3 DNA follows: TGCAGCGTCTTGGGACGCCGCACAGATACGCAGTATTTT.

This clonotype has only a few counts. The chain uses TRBV10-3 and TRBJ2-3; TRBD2 matches at 10 bases. CDR1 ENHRY and CDR2 SYGVKD come from the germline V gene. Losses at the gene ends were 5 bases for V and 4 bases for J; bases not matched to a gene: 6. CDR3 length: 15 amino acids. CDR3 nucleotide sequence: TGTGCCATCAGTCTAGCGGGAGTGGGGGCAGATACGCAGTATTTT. It specifies CAISLAGVGADTQYF.

This clonotype was seen only a few times. The chain couples TRBV29-1 to TRBJ1-2, with D possibly being TRBD1 (5 bases). This CDR3 contains 15 residues. V dropped 5 bases and J dropped 4 bases, with 20 bases sitting between them. Germline-derived CDR1 and CDR2 are SQVTM and ANQGSEA. This chain's CDR3 is CSVRRQSDRLYGYTF. Here the CDR3 DNA reads TGCAGCGTTCGAAGGCAGAGCGACAGACTCTATGGCTACACCTTC. Using reference TRBV29-1 and TRBJ1-2 for the parts outside the CDR3, the full variable domain is SAVISQKPSRDICQRGTSLTIQCQVDSQVTMMFWYRQQPGQSLTLIATANQGSEATYESGFVIDKFPISRPNLTFSTLTVSNMSPEDSSIYLCSVRRQSDRLYGYTFGSGTRLTVV.

This rearrangement joins TRBV7-8 to TRBJ2-7, with D hard to call. This CDR3 spans 14 amino acids. Trimming stripped 2 bases from V and 3 bases from J, with 11 bases between. Germline CDR1 and CDR2: SGHVS and FQNEAQ. CDR3 sequence (DNA): TGTGCCAGCAGCTTAAGGGCACAGAACTACGAGCAGTACTTC. It is translated as CASSLRAQNYEQYF.

The V gene is TRBV24-1, the J gene TRBJ1-5; TRBD1 aligns across 8 bases. This CDR3 is 15 amino acids long. Germline V gene sequence: CDR1 KGHDR, CDR2 SFDVKD. The ends lost 4 bases at V and 2 bases at J; junction bases unmatched: 3. CDR3 DNA sequence: TGTGCCACCAGTGACACGACAGGGGGCAATCAGCCCCAGCATTTT. It encodes CATSDTTGGNQPQHF.

This chain connects TRBV10-3 to TRBJ2-3; 10 bases are a match to TRBD2. The ends lost 3 bases at V and 7 bases at J; junction bases unmatched: 16. The CDR3 is made up of 18 amino acids. Germline V gives CDR1 ENHRY, CDR2 SYGVKD. The CDR3 reads CAISDPTGASGSLNTQYF. CDR3 DNA: TGTGCCATCAGTGACCCCACCGGGGCTAGCGGGAGTCTGAATACGCAGTATTTT.

This clonotype was recorded many times. V gene TRBV28 combines with J gene TRBJ1-5; TRBD1 might be the D (5 bases). The germline gives CDR1 MDHEN, CDR2 SYDVKM. V was pared by 3 bases and J by 4 bases, with 7 bases between. This CDR3 has 13 residues. The CDR3 protein is CASSFGGNQPQHF. The CDR3 coding sequence is TGTGCCAGCAGTTTTGGGGGAAATCAGCCCCAGCATTTT.

V is TRBV3-1 and J is TRBJ2-5, with TRBD1 identical over 8 bases. This CDR3 has 16 residues. Germline loops: CDR1 LGHDT, CDR2 YNNKEL (reference sequence). V shed 2 bases and J 5 bases; nucleotides not matched to a gene: 10. The CDR3 DNA is TGTGCCAGCAGCCAAAGGAAACCAGGGGGCCGGGAGACCCAGTACTTC. Amino acids: CASSQRKPGGRETQYF.

This clonotype was seen repeatedly, ten times or more. The rearrangement joins TRBV15 to TRBJ1-1; D is ambiguous. Deletions cut 1 base from V and 1 base from J, with 10 bases between. This CDR3 is built from 15 residues. Germline V gene lookup returns CDR1 LNHNV and CDR2 YYDKDF (reference sequence). CDR3 region: CATSRVLFGNTEAFF. In nucleotides, the CDR3 is TGTGCCACCAGCAGAGTTCTGTTCGGGAACACTGAAGCTTTCTTT.

A few counts support this clonotype. The gene calls are TRBV7-3 and TRBJ1-2; 8 positions match TRBD1. Per germline, CDR1 SGHTA and CDR2 FQGTGA. CDR3 size: 14 residues. The V gene end was trimmed by 5 bases and the J gene end by 8 bases; junction bases not matched to a gene: 10. The CDR3 sequence: CASSQMQGAGGYTF. The CDR3 DNA sequence: TGTGCCAGCAGCCAAATGCAGGGGGCAGGGGGCTACACCTTC. The full variable domain, with the rest looked up from reference TRBV7-3 and TRBJ1-2, is GAGVSQTPSNKVTEKGKYVELRCDPISGHTALYWYRQSLGQGPEFLIYFQGTGAADDSGLPNDRFFAVRPEGSVSTLKIQRTERGDSAVYLCASSQMQGAGGYTFGSGTRLTVV.

This clonotype was detected ten times or more. The rearrangement joins TRBV12-3 or TRBV12-4 to TRBJ2-3; TRBD1 agrees at 11 bases. Losses at the gene ends were 7 bases for V and 5 bases for J; bases not matched to a gene: 8. The CDR3 spans 15 residues. CDR3 amino acids: CASTPDRGPRDTQYF. In DNA form, the CDR3 reads TGTGCCAGCACCCCGGACAGGGGGCCGAGAGATACGCAGTATTTT.

This clonotype was recorded at least ten times. This rearrangement joins TRBV12-3 or TRBV12-4 to TRBJ1-3; 7 bases line up with TRBD1. The CDR3 spans 14 residues. Trimming took 6 bases from V and 1 from J; bases not matched to a gene: 3. In DNA form, the CDR3 reads TGTGCCAGCAGGGGACAGCCGTCTGGAAACACCATATATTTT. The encoded protein is CASRGQPSGNTIYF.

This clonotype was seen a few times. At one of its ends the junction is not consistent with the germline gene, which may arise from a read error. The chain has TRBV18 and TRBJ2-1; possible D gene TRBD2, 6 bases. Germline-derived CDR1 and CDR2 are KGHSH and LQKENI. The CDR3 consists of 13 residues. CDR3 nucleotide sequence: TGTGCCAGCTCACGGGGGGTAGGCACCGAAGGTATCTTC. Its translation is CASSRGVGTEGIF.

The J gene is TRBJ1-6, the V gene TRBV6-5; D uncertain. This CDR3 is built from 13 residues. Germline V gene data show CDR1 as MNHEY and CDR2 as SVGAGI. The ends were cut back, 3 bases at V and 10 bases at J, with 10 bases in the middle. The CDR3 region has the DNA TGTGCCAGCAGTTATGTACGCGGGTCACCCCTCCACTTT. It translates to CASSYVRGSPLHF.

The chain couples TRBV10-3 to TRBJ1-2; tentatively, D is TRBD1 (5 bases). This CDR3 region has 12 residues. Germline CDR1 is ENHRY and CDR2 is SYGVKD. V lost 5 bases and J lost 7, with 11 bases in between. CDR3 amino acids: CAISIQGSGYTF. The CDR3 DNA follows: TGTGCCATCAGTATTCAGGGTTCTGGCTACACCTTC.

This clonotype has more than one count but fewer than ten. This chain joins TRBV6-5 and TRBJ2-7; 7 bases agree with TRBD1. Per the germline V gene, CDR1 is MNHEY and CDR2 is SVGAGI. This CDR3 has 18 amino acids. The V gene end was trimmed by 0 bases and the J gene end by 4 bases; junction bases not matched to a gene: 15. The CDR3 bases are TGTGCCAGCAGTTACTCGAAGATTAGATACAGGGGATTGTACGAGCAGTACTTC. It specifies CASSYSKIRYRGLYEQYF.

The J gene is TRBJ2-2, the V gene TRBV5-4, with TRBD2 identical over 7 bases. Trimming removed 0 bases from V and 6 bases from J; junction bases left unmatched: 11. The length of the CDR3 is 17 residues. CDR1 and CDR2 from the germline V gene are SGHNT and YYREEE (reference sequence). CDR3 sequence (DNA): TGTGCCAGCAGCTTGGACCATCCGGGACTACAGGCCGGGGAGCTGTTTTTT. Its protein is CASSLDHPGLQAGELFF.

V gene TRBV30 combines with J gene TRBJ1-2; D call uncertain. Germline V gives CDR1 GTSNPN, CDR2 SVGIG (reference sequence). The CDR3 length is 12 residues. Between the trimmed V and J ends, which lost 2 bases and 8 bases, there was a span of 12 bases. The DNA of the CDR3 is TGTGCCTGGAGTCCCTCGACGGTCGGCTACACCTTC. Translation gives CAWSPSTVGYTF.

In its sample, this clonotype was seen many times. The chain joins TRBV5-1 to TRBJ1-1, with TRBD1 identical over 9 bases. J gave up 1 base and V 2 bases, and 6 bases lay outside the gene matches. Germline-derived CDR1 and CDR2 are SGHRS and YFSETQ. The CDR3 spans 16 residues. The CDR3 here is CASSLGTGSGNTEAFF. The CDR3 coding sequence is TGCGCCAGCAGCTTAGGGACAGGGTCCGGGAACACTGAAGCTTTCTTT.

This chain joins TRBV6-1 and TRBJ1-5, with a possible D match to TRBD1 (5 bases). Trimming removed 0 bases from V and 6 bases from J, with 9 bases in between. Germline loops: CDR1 MNHNS, CDR2 SASEGT. This CDR3 is built from 14 residues. The CDR3 is CASSEARGAQPQHF. CDR3 in DNA: TGTGCCAGCAGTGAAGCTAGGGGAGCTCAGCCCCAGCATTTT.

The V gene is TRBV18, the J gene TRBJ2-1; 10 nucleotides align to TRBD2. V shed 6 bases and J 8 bases; nucleotides not matched to a gene: 13. CDR3 length: 16 residues. Germline assignment: CDR1 KGHSH and CDR2 LQKENI. The CDR3 DNA reads TGTGCCAGCTCTCGGGCGGGGGCTAGCGGGAGTCATGAGCAGTTCTTC. It is translated as CASSRAGASGSHEQFF.

There are many counts of this clonotype. The chain couples TRBV3-1 to TRBJ2-7; 10 bases line up with TRBD1. V lost 4 bases and J lost 7; bases outside the gene matches: 7. Germline V CDR1 and CDR2: LGHDT, YNNKEL (reference sequence). This CDR3 is 14 amino acids long. The DNA of the CDR3 is TGTGCCAGCAGCCGACAGGGGGCGCTTTGGGAGCAGTACTTC. Residues: CASSRQGALWEQYF.

This clonotype was recorded a few times. This chain links TRBV9 with TRBJ2-7, with no clear D. V was pared by 0 bases and J by 7 bases, with 11 bases between. From germline, CDR1 is SGDLS and CDR2 YYNGEE. The CDR3 contains 13 residues. CDR3 loop: CASSVESGTEQYF. CDR3 nucleotide sequence: TGTGCCAGCAGCGTAGAATCGGGTACGGAGCAGTACTTC.